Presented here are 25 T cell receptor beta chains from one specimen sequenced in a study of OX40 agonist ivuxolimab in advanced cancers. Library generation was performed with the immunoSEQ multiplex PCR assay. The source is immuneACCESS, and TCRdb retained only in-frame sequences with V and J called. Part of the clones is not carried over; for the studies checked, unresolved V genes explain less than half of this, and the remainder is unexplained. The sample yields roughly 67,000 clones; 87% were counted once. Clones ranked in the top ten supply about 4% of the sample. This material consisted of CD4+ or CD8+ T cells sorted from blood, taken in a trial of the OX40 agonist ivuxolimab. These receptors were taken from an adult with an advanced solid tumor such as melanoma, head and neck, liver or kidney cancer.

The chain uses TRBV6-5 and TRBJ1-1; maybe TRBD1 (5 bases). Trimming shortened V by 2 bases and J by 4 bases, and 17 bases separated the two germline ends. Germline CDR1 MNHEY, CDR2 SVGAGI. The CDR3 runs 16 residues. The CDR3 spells CASSYQFGGAGTEAFF. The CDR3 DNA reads TGTGCCAGCAGTTACCAGTTCGGGGGAGCGGGCACTGAAGCTTTCTTT.

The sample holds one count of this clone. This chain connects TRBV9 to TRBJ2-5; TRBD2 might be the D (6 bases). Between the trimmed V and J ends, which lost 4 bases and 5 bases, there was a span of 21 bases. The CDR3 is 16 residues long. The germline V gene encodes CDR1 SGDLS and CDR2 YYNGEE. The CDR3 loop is CASSNPPGDGSETQYF. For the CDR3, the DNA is TGTGCCAGCAGCAACCCCCCGGGGGACGGCTCGGAGACCCAGTACTTC.

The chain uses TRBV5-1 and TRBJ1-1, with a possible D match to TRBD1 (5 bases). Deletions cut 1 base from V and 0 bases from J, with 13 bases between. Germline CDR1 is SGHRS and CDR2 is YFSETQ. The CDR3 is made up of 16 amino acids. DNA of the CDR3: TGCGCCAGCAGCTTGCAAGGGGATCTCATGAACACTGAAGCTTTCTTT. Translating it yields CASSLQGDLMNTEAFF.

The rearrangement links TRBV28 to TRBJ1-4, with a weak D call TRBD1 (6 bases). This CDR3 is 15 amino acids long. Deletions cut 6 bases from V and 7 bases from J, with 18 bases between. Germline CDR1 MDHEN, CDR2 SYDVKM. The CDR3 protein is CASSPPTVGGEKLFF. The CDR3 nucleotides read TGTGCCAGCAGCCCCCCGACGGTAGGGGGTGAAAAACTGTTTTTT. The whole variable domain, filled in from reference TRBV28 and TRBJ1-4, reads DVKVTQSSRYLVKRTGEKVFLECVQDMDHENMFWYRQDPGLGLRLIYFSYDVKMKEKGDIPEGYSVSREKKERFSLILESASTNQTSMYLCASSPPTVGGEKLFFGSGTQLSVL.

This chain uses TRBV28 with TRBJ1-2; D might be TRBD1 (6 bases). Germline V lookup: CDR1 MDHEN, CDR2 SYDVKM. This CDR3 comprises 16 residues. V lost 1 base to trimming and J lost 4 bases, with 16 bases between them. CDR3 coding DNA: TGTGCCAGCAGTTTATCCACCGACAGGCACCTCTATGGCTACACCTTC. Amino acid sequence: CASSLSTDRHLYGYTF.

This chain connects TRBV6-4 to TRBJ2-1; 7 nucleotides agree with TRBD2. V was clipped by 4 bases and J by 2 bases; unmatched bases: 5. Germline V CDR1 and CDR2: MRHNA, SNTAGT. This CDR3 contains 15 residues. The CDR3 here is CASSAASGAYNEQFF. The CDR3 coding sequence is TGTGCCAGCAGTGCGGCTAGCGGAGCCTACAATGAGCAGTTCTTC.

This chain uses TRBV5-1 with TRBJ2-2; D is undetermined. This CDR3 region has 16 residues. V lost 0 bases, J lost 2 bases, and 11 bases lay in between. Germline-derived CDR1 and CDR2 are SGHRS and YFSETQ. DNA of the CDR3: TGCGCCAGCAGCTTGGTCGGCATCTATAACACCGGGGAGCTGTTTTTT. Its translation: CASSLVGIYNTGELFF.

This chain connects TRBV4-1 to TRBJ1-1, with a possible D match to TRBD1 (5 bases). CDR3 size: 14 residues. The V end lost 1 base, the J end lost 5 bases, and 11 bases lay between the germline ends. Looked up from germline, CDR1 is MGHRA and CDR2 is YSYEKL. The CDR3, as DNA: TGCGCCAGCAGCCAAGCGGGGGGAGAGACTGAAGCTTTCTTT. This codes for CASSQAGGETEAFF.

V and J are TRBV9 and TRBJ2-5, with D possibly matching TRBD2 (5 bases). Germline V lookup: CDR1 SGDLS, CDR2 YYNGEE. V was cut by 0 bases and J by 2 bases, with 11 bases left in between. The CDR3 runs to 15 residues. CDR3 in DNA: TGTGCCAGCAGCGTAGGGGGAGTGGAGCAAGAGACCCAGTACTTC. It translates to CASSVGGVEQETQYF. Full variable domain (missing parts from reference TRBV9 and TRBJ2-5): DSGVTQTPKHLITATGQRVTLRCSPRSGDLSVYWYQQSLDQGLQFLIQYYNGEERAKGNILERFSAQQFPDLHSELNLSSLELGDSALYFCASSVGGVEQETQYFGPGTRLLVL.

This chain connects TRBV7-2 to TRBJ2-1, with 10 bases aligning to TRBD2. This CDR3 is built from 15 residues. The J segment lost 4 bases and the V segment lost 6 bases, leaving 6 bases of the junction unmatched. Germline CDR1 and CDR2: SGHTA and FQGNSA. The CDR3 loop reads CASRPLAGVYNEQFF. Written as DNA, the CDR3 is TGTGCCAGCAGACCCCTAGCGGGAGTGTACAATGAGCAGTTCTTC.

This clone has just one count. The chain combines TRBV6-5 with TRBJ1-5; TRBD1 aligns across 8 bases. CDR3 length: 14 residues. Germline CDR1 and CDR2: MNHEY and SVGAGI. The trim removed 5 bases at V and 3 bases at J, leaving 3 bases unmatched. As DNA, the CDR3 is TGTGCCAGCAGTGTGACAGGGGACAATCAGCCCCAGCATTTT. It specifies CASSVTGDNQPQHF.

CDR3 in DNA: TGCGCCAGCAGCCAAACCGGAGGGGATCCCTACAATGAGCAGTTCTTC. Residues: CASSQTGGDPYNEQFF. The rearrangement joins TRBV4-1 to TRBJ2-1; D is possibly TRBD2 (6 bases). Trimming stripped 2 bases from V and 2 bases from J, with 13 bases between. Germline assignment: CDR1 MGHRA and CDR2 YSYEKL. The CDR3 loop spans 16 amino acids.

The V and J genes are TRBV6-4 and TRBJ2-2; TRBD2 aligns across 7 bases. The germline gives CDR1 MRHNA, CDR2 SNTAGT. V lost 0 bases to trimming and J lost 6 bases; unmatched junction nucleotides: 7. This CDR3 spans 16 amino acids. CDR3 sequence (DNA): TGTGCCAGCAGTGACTCCAGCCGGGGGGTCGCCGGGGAGCTGTTTTTT. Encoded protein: CASSDSSRGVAGELFF.

The CDR3 nucleotides are TGCGCCAGCAGCCAACGGGACAGCTATGGCTACACCTTC. Its translation: CASSQRDSYGYTF. The rearrangement uses TRBV4-1 and TRBJ1-2; 7 bases line up with TRBD1. The length of the CDR3 is 13 residues. Germline-derived CDR1 and CDR2 are MGHRA and YSYEKL. V was pared by 2 bases and J by 4 bases, with 1 base of the junction left unmatched.

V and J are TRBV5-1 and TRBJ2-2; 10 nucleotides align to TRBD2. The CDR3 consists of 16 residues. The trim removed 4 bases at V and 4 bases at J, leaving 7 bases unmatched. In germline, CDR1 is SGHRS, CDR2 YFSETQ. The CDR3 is CASSTRTSGVTGELFF. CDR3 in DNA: TGCGCCAGCAGCACGAGGACTAGCGGAGTCACCGGGGAGCTGTTTTTT.

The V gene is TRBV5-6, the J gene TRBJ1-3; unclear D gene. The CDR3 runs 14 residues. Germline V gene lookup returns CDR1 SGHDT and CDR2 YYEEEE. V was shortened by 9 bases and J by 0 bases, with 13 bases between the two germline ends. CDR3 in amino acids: CATNGRASGNTIYF. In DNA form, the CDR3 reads TGTGCCACTAACGGGAGGGCCTCTGGAAACACCATATATTTT.

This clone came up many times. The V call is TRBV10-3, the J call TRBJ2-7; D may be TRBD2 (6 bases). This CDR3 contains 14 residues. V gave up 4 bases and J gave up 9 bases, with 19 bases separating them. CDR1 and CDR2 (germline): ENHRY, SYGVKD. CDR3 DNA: TGTGCCATCAGTGCTGTGGGGGGAAGAGCTGGGCAGTACTTC. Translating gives CAISAVGGRAGQYF.

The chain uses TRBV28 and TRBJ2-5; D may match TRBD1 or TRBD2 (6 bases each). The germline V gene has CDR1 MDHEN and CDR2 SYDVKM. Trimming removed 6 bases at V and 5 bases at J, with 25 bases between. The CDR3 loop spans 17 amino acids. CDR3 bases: TGTGCCAGCAGCCAAAGGAAGGGGGGCGCGACCAGGGAGACCCAGTACTTC. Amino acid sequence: CASSQRKGGATRETQYF.

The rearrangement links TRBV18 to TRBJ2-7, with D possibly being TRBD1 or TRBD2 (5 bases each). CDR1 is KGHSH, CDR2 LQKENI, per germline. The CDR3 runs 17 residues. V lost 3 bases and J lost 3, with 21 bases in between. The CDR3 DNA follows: TGTGCCAGCTCACCTCTGTCTGGGACGGCTTCTCACTACGAGCAGTACTTC. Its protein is CASSPLSGTASHYEQYF. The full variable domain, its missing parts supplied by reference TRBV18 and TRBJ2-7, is NAGVMQNPRHLVRRRGQEARLRCSPMKGHSHVYWYRQLPEEGLKFMVYLQKENIIDESGMPKERFSAEFPKEGPSILRIQQVVRGDSAAYFCASSPLSGTASHYEQYFGPGTRLTVT.

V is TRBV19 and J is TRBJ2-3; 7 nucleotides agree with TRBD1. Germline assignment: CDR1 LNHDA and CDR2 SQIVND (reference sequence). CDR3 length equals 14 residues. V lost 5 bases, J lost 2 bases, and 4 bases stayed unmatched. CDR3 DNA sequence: TGTGCCAGTAGTGACAGGGCCTTCACAGATACGCAGTATTTT. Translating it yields CASSDRAFTDTQYF.

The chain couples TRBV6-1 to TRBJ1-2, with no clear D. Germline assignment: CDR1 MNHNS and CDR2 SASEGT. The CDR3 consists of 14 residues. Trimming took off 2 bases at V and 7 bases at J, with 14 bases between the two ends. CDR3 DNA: TGTGCCAGCAGTGAAAATGGCGGGTCGGGTGGCTACACCTTC. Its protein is CASSENGGSGGYTF.

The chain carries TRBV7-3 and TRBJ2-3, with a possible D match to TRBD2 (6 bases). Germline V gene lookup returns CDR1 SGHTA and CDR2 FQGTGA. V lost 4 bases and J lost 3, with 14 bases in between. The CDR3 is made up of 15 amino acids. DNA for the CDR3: TGTGCCAGCAGCTGGGGCGGGATGGCTACAGATACGCAGTATTTT. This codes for CASSWGGMATDTQYF.

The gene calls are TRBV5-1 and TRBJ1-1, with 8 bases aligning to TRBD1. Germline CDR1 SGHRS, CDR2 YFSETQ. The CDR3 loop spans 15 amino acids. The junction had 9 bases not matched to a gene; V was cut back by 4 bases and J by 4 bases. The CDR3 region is CASSKLQGGSTEAFF. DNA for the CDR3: TGCGCCAGCAGCAAACTACAGGGGGGATCCACTGAAGCTTTCTTT.

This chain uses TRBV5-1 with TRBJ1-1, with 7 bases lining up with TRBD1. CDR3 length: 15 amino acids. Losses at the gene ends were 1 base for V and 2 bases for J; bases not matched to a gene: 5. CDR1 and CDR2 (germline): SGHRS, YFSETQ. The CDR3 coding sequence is TGCGCCAGCAGCTTGTTGGGGACAGCCAACACTGAAGCTTTCTTT. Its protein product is CASSLLGTANTEAFF.

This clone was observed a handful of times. The CDR3 DNA reads as TGTGCCAGCAGCGTAGTGGGGAGAGGACGGGTAGAGAATCAGCCCCAGCATTTT. It specifies CASSVVGRGRVENQPQHF. The chain employs TRBV13 and TRBJ1-5; no definite D call. In germline, CDR1 is PRHDT, CDR2 FYEKMQ (reference sequence). Trimming removed 5 bases at V and 4 bases at J, with 24 bases between. The CDR3 sequence is 18 residues long.